This T cell receptor beta chain was identified during a study of blood T cell repertoires in COVID-19. Looking at the study overall: Some COVID-19 samples were acute and others convalescent; all came from the United States, Italy and Spain. From T cells, B-cell-depleted T cells, or PBMCs came the material, which was cDNA or gDNA.

In the original workflow: Quantification of nucleated cells was approximated via reference gene primer amplification. Here immunoSEQ multiplex PCR was the method, and the copy in TCRdb shows in-frame clones only, minus some. The D gene and trimming were derived from the DNA, and the V and J assignments and clone size from that table. The sample holds 450,000 to 500,000 clones; roughly 88% are singletons and the top ten take roughly 3.2%. Between the trimmed V and J ends, which lost 5 bases and 7 bases, there was a span of 15 bases. Germline CDR1 GTSNPN, CDR2 SVGIG (reference sequence). The CDR3 runs 13 residues.

This chain uses TRBV30 with TRBJ1-5; D is ambiguous. Input material: peripheral blood. This sequence originates from a human donor in a cohort sampled during active COVID-19. The DNA for the CDR3 is TGTGCCTGGGGCAGGTCCTCCCACCAGCCCCAGCATTTT. It translates to CAWGRSSHQPQHF.